This TCR beta chain was retrieved from a study of cytomegalovirus exposure and HLA in healthy donors. Study-wide results and caveats: Later analysis suggested most CMV-associated TCR beta chains were HLA-restricted.

The CDR3 consists of 12 residues. Germline V lookup: CDR1 SGDLS, CDR2 YYNGEE. Trimming took 4 bases from V and 4 from J, leaving 7 bases between them. To note about this clone: The antigen is not known.

With 60 Vbeta and 13 Jbeta primers, the PCR was carried out. Some clones are missing from TCRdb's copy, which holds only in-frame ones; the method was immunoSEQ multiplex PCR. In the table there are some 180,000 clones, 8.5% to 10% of which are singletons. This TCR was sampled from a woman aged 25 to 39 in good health and CMV-seropositive. The sequencing input was PBMCs. The V and J genes are TRBV9 and TRBJ2-3; no clear D. CDR3 sequence reads: CASSPVSDTQYF. The CDR3 nucleotides read TGTGCCAGCAGCCCAGTGTCAGATACGCAGTATTTT.